This TCR beta chain was sequenced for a study of blood T cell repertoires in COVID-19. Individuals aged about 18 to 90 years were recruited from 24 US areas. Recovery among Cohort 3 donors was established by two negative PCRs, clearance, or symptom resolution. Assay: immunoSEQ multiplex PCR; the TCRdb copy retains only in-frame clones and omits some. The data hold 220,000 or so clones, with 80% to 85% observed a single time. Germline-derived CDR1 and CDR2 are LGHDT and YNNKEL (reference sequence). V was trimmed by 1 base and J by 3 bases, leaving 16 bases between them. This CDR3 contains 18 residues. The clonotype comes from a middle-aged woman who had recovered from COVID-19. The material sequenced was PBMCs or T cells enriched from blood (not recorded which). This rearrangement joins TRBV3-1 (or the pseudogene TRBV3-2) to TRBJ1-6, with no clear D. The chain's CDR3 is CASSQGGSGLFYNSPLHF. Here the CDR3 DNA reads TGTGCCAGCAGCCAAGGCGGCTCCGGCTTGTTCTATAATTCACCCCTCCACTTT.